The T cell receptor (beta chain) under discussion was sequenced for a study of T cells in Graves' hyperthyroidism and ophthalmopathy. Study-level background: Peripheral blood was collected at initial diagnosis, before any treatment.

Amplification targeted TCR beta CDR3 regions from RNA transcripts. The TCR CDR3 first-round RT-PCR relied on the HTBI primer set. TCRdb passed the multiplex PCR reads through MiXCR, listing each CDR3 protein once. The sample gives 280,000 or so distinct CDR3 sequences, less than 30% of which show up once; about a quarter is in the top ten. Whole-study findings and limits: Most expanded thyroid clonotypes above 0.001 recurred in blood.

Preceding any ophthalmopathy symptoms, the blood sample dates from first hyperthyroidism diagnosis. This clonotype was counted many times. Its antigen is unidentified. Germline values: CDR1 SGHTA, CDR2 FQGNSA. Trimming removed 1 base at V and 0 bases at J, with 10 bases between. The CDR3 is 15 amino acids. The specimen was blood. The receptor was isolated from a man aged 35-49 years with Graves' hyperthyroidism that later progressed to Graves' ophthalmopathy. J is TRBJ2-7 and V is TRBV7-2; D is tentatively TRBD1 or TRBD2 (6 bases each). CDR3 nucleotides: TGTGCCAGCAGCTTAGGGGGGGCGAACTCCTACGAGCAGTACTTC. It yields the protein CASSLGGANSYEQYF. Full variable domain (missing parts from reference TRBV7-2 and TRBJ2-7): GAGVSQSPSNKVTEKGKDVELRCDPISGHTALYWYRQSLGQGLEFLIYFQGNSAPDKSGLPSDRFSAERTGGSVSTLTIQRTQQEDSAVYLCASSLGGANSYEQYFGPGTRLTVT.